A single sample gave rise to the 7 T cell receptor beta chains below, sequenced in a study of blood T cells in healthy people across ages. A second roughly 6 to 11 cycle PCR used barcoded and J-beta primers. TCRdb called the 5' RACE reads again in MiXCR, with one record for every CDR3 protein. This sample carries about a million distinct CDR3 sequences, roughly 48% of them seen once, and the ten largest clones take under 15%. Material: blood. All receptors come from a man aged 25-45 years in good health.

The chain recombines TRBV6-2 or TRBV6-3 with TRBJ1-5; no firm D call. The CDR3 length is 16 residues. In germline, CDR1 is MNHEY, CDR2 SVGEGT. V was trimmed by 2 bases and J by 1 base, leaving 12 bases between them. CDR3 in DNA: TGTGCCAGCAGTTACACCCCTAGTTTAAGCAATCAGCCCCAGCATTTT. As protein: CASSYTPSLSNQPQHF.

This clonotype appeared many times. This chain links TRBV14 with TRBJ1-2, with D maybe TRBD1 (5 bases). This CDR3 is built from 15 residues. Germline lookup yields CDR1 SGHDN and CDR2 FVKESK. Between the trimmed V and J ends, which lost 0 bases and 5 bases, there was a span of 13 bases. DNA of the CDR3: TGTGCCAGCAGCCAAGATCCCGGGGCGTGGTATGGCTACACCTTC. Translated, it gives CASSQDPGAWYGYTF. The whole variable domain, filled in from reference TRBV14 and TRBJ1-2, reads EAGVTQFPSHSVIEKGQTVTLRCDPISGHDNLYWYRRVMGKEIKFLLHFVKESKQDESGMPNNRFLAERTGGTYSTLKVQPAELEDSGVYFCASSQDPGAWYGYTFGSGTRLTVV.

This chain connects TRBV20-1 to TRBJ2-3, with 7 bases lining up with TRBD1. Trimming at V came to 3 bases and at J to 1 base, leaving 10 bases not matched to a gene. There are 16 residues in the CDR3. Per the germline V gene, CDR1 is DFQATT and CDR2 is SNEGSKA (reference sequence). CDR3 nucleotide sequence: TGCAGTGCTAGCCCGGGACAGAACTACCGCACAGATACGCAGTATTTT. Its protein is CSASPGQNYRTDTQYF.

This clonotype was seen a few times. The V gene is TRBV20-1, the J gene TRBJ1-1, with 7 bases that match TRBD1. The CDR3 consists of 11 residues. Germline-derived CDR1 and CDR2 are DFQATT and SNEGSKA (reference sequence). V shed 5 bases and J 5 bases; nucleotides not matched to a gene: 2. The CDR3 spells CSAPGGTEAFF. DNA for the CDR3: TGCAGTGCTCCAGGGGGTACTGAAGCTTTCTTT.

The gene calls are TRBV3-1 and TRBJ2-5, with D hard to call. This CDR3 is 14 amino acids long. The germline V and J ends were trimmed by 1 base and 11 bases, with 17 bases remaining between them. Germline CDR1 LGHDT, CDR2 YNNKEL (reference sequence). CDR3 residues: CASSQGLAGGQQYF. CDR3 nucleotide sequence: TGTGCCAGCAGCCAAGGACTCGCAGGCGGCCAGCAGTACTTC.

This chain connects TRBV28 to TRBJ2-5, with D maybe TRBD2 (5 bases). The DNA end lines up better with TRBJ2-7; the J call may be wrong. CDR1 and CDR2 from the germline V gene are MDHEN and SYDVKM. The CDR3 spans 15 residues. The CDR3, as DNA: TGTGCCAGCAGTTCTTCCGGGATTGTGCCCCTCGAGCAGTACTTC. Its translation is CASSSSGIVPLEQYF.

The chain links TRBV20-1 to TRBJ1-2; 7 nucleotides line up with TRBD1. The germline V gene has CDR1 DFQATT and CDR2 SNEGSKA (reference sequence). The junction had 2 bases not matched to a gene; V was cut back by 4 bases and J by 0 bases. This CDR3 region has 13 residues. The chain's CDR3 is CSATDRANYGYTF. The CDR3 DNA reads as TGCAGTGCTACCGACAGGGCTAACTATGGCTACACCTTC.